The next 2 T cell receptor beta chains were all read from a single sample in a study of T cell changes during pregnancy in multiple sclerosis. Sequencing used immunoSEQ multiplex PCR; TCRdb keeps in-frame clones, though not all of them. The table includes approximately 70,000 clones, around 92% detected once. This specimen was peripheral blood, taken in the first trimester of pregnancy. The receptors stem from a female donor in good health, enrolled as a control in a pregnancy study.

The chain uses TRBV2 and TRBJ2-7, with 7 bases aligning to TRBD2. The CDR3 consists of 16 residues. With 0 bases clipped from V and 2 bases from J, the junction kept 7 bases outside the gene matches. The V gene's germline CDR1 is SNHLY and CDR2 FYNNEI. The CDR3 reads CASSEARGGEAYEQYF. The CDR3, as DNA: TGTGCCAGCAGTGAAGCGCGTGGGGGGGAGGCCTACGAGCAGTACTTC.

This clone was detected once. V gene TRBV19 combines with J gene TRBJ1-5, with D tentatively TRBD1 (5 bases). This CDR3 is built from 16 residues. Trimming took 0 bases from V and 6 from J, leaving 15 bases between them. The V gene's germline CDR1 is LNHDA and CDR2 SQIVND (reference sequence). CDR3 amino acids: CASSIDPQGGAQPQHF. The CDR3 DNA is TGTGCCAGTAGTATAGATCCCCAGGGCGGGGCTCAGCCCCAGCATTTT.